Below are 10 T cell receptor beta chains sequenced from a single sample in a study of cytomegalovirus exposure and HLA in healthy donors. The primer mix had 60 Vbeta and 13 Jbeta primers. Repertoires were generated with immunoSEQ multiplex PCR, while TCRdb's copy carries only in-frame clones and drops some. Of 150,000 to 200,000 clones detected, approximately 80% appear once; the ten largest clones hold approximately 2.9%. The source material was PBMCs. Source of these receptors: a woman aged 40 to 50 in good health and CMV-seropositive.

The rearrangement uses TRBV18 and TRBJ2-5, with a weak D call TRBD1 (5 bases). Trimming pared 3 bases from V and 1 base from J, leaving 15 bases between. The CDR3 runs to 16 residues. The germline gives CDR1 KGHSH, CDR2 LQKENI. The CDR3 sequence: CASSPPTGSIQETQYF. The CDR3 nucleotides read TGTGCCAGCTCACCCCCAACAGGCAGCATCCAAGAGACCCAGTACTTC. Using reference TRBV18 and TRBJ2-5 for the parts outside the CDR3, the full variable domain is NAGVMQNPRHLVRRRGQEARLRCSPMKGHSHVYWYRQLPEEGLKFMVYLQKENIIDESGMPKERFSAEFPKEGPSILRIQQVVRGDSAAYFCASSPPTGSIQETQYFGPGTRLLVL.

The rearrangement uses TRBV9 and TRBJ2-3; 9 bases match TRBD1. Germline V gene lookup returns CDR1 SGDLS and CDR2 YYNGEE. The CDR3 spans 16 residues. Germline trimming cut 2 bases from V and 4 bases from J; bases unmatched to any gene: 8. DNA for the CDR3: TGTGCCAGCAGCGTCCGGGACAGGGTACTTTCAGATACGCAGTATTTT. Its protein is CASSVRDRVLSDTQYF.

This clone occurred once. The chain links TRBV6-1 to TRBJ1-3; D perhaps matches TRBD1 (6 bases). CDR1 MNHNS and CDR2 SASEGT come from the germline V gene. V was clipped by 6 bases and J by 3 bases, with 9 bases between them. This CDR3 spans 13 amino acids. CDR3 sequence reads: CASRGTYGNTIYF. CDR3 bases: TGTGCCAGCAGAGGGACATATGGAAACACCATATATTTT.

The V call is TRBV18, the J call TRBJ1-3, with TRBD1 identical over 7 bases. V was clipped by 3 bases and J by 2 bases; unmatched bases: 10. This CDR3 spans 17 amino acids. Germline CDR1 and CDR2: KGHSH and LQKENI. The CDR3 sequence is CASSPRGAGGAGNTIYF. Written as DNA, the CDR3 is TGTGCCAGCTCACCCCGAGGTGCAGGGGGAGCTGGAAACACCATATATTTT.

This rearrangement joins TRBV28 to TRBJ1-5; 9 bases map to TRBD1. V shed 3 bases, J shed 7 bases, and the junction held 10 bases outside the gene matches. The CDR3 contains 16 residues. Germline CDR1 MDHEN, CDR2 SYDVKM. CDR3 DNA: TGTGCCAGCAGTTTTGCGGGACAGGGTGGTTTCCAGCCCCAGCATTTT. The encoded protein is CASSFAGQGGFQPQHF.

This rearrangement joins TRBV28 to TRBJ1-3; no firm D call. Looked up from germline, CDR1 is MDHEN and CDR2 is SYDVKM. CDR3 size: 15 residues. The V and J ends lost 5 bases and 0 bases respectively, with 11 bases between them. In DNA form, the CDR3 reads TGTGCCAGCAGTCCTCCGGGGAGCTCTGGAAACACCATATATTTT. Its protein product is CASSPPGSSGNTIYF.

This chain joins TRBV11-2 and TRBJ1-5; no definite D call. This CDR3 is 12 amino acids long. Germline-derived CDR1 and CDR2 are SGHAT and FQNNGV. The germline V and J ends were trimmed by 4 bases and 7 bases, with 8 bases remaining between them. The CDR3 region is CASSSGGQPQHF. As DNA, the CDR3 is TGTGCCAGCAGCTCGGGCGGGCAGCCCCAGCATTTT.

This sequence joins TRBV5-5 and TRBJ1-1, with 11 positions matching TRBD1. The V segment lost 3 bases and the J segment 0 bases; nucleotides outside the gene matches: 4. Germline assignment: CDR1 SGHKS and CDR2 YYEKEE (reference sequence). The CDR3 length is 16 residues. CDR3 region: CASSWDRGSLNTEAFF. The CDR3 DNA follows: TGTGCCAGCAGCTGGGACAGGGGGTCCCTGAACACTGAAGCTTTCTTT.

The gene calls are TRBV4-3 and TRBJ2-7, with TRBD1 identical over 9 bases. Germline V CDR1 and CDR2: LGHNA, YSLEER. After removal of 0 bases from V and 0 bases from J, the junction contained 3 bases not matched to a gene. This CDR3 is 16 amino acids long. The CDR3 sequence: CASSQDGTGSSYEQYF. The CDR3 coding sequence is TGCGCCAGCAGCCAAGATGGGACAGGGAGCTCCTACGAGCAGTACTTC.

The V gene is TRBV5-4, the J gene TRBJ2-5, with a weak D call TRBD2 (6 bases). CDR1 is SGHNT and CDR2 is YYREEE in the germline V gene (reference sequence). V was trimmed by 3 bases and J by 3 bases, leaving 6 bases between them. The CDR3 sequence is 12 residues long. As DNA, the CDR3 is TGTGCCAGCAGCTGGGGGGAAGAGACCCAGTACTTC. Its translation: CASSWGEETQYF. The complete variable domain, with remaining parts taken from reference TRBV5-4 and TRBJ2-5, reads ETGVTQSPTHLIKTRGQQVTLRCSSQSGHNTVSWYQQALGQGPQFIFQYYREEENGRGNFPPRFSGLQFPNYSSELNVNALELDDSALYLCASSWGEETQYFGPGTRLLVL.